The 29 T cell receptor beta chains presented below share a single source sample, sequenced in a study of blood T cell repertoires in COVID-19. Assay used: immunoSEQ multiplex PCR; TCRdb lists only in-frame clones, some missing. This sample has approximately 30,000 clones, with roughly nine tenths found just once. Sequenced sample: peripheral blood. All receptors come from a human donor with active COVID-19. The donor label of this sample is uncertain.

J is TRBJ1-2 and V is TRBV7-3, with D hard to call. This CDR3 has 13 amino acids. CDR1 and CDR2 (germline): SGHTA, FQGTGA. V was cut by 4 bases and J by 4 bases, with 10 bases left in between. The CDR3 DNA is TGTGCCAGCAGCTCCGGACTTTTCTATGGCTACACCTTC. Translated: CASSSGLFYGYTF.

The CDR3 DNA reads TGCGCCAGCAGCCTAGAGAGGCACCACGAGCAGTACTTC. Translating it yields CASSLERHHEQYF. The chain combines TRBV4-1 with TRBJ2-7; D gene uncertain. Per germline, CDR1 MGHRA and CDR2 YSYEKL. This CDR3 region has 13 residues. V lost 4 bases, J lost 5 bases, and 12 bases lay in between.

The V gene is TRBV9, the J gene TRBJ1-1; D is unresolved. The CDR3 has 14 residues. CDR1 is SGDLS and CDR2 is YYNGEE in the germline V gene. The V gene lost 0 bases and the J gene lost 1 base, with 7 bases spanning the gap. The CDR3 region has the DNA TGTGCCAGCAGCGTAGCTACGGGGAACACTGAAGCTTTCTTT. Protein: CASSVATGNTEAFF.

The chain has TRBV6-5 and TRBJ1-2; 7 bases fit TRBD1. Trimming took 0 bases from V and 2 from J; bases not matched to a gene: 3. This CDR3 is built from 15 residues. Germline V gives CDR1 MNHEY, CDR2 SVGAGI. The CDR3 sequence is CASSYSPTGNYGYTF. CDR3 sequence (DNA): TGTGCCAGCAGTTACTCGCCGACAGGGAACTATGGCTACACCTTC.

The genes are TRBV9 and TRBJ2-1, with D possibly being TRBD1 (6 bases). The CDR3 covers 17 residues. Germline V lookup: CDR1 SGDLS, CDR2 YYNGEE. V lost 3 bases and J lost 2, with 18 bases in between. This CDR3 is CASSAPTGPAPYNEQFF. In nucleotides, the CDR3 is TGTGCCAGCAGCGCCCCGACAGGCCCTGCTCCCTACAATGAGCAGTTCTTC.

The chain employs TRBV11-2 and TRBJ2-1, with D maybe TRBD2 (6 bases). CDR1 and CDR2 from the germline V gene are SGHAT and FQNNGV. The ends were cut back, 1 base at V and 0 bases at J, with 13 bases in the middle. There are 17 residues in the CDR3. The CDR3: CASSLAPRGSSYNEQFF. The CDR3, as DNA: TGTGCCAGCAGCTTAGCCCCCCGGGGGTCCTCCTACAATGAGCAGTTCTTC.

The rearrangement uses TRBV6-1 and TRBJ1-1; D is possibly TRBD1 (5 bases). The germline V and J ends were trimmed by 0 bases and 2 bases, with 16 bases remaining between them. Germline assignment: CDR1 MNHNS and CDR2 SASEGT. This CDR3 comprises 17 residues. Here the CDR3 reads CASSEAGHGRGNTEAFF. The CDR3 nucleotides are TGTGCCAGCAGTGAAGCGGGGCATGGGAGGGGAAACACTGAAGCTTTCTTT.

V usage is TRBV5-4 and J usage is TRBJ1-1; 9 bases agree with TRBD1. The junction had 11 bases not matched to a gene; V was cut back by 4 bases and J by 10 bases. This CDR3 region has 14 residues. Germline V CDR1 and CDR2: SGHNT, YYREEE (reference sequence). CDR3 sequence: CASSPDRDRVAAFF. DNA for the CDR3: TGTGCCAGCAGCCCCGACCGGGACAGGGTGGCAGCTTTCTTT.

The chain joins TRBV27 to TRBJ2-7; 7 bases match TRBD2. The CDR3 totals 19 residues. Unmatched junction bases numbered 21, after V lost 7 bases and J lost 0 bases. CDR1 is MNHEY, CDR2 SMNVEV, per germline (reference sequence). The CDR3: CASTWRGGRLQGPSYEQYF. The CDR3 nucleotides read TGTGCCAGCACCTGGAGGGGAGGGAGATTACAAGGGCCCTCCTACGAGCAGTACTTC.

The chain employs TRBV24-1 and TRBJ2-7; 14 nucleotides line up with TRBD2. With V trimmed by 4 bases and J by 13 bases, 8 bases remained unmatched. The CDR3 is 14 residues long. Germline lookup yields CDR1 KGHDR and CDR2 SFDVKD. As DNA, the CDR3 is TGTGCCACCAGTGAAACCGGGACTAGCGGGAGCTATTACTTC. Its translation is CATSETGTSGSYYF.

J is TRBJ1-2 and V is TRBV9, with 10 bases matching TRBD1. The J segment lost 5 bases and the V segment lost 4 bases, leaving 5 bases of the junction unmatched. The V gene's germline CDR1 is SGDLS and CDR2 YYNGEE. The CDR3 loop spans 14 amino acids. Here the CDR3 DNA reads TGTGCCAGCAGCCTCGGGACAGGGGAATATGGCTACACCTTC. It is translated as CASSLGTGEYGYTF. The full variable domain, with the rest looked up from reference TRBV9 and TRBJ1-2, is DSGVTQTPKHLITATGQRVTLRCSPRSGDLSVYWYQQSLDQGLQFLIQYYNGEERAKGNILERFSAQQFPDLHSELNLSSLELGDSALYFCASSLGTGEYGYTFGSGTRLTVV.

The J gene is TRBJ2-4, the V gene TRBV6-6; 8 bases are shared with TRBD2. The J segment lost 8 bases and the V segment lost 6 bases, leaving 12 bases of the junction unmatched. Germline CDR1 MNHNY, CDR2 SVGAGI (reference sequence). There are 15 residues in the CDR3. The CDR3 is CASSPRDGRADIQYF. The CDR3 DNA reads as TGTGCCAGCAGCCCCAGGGACGGGAGGGCGGACATTCAGTACTTC.

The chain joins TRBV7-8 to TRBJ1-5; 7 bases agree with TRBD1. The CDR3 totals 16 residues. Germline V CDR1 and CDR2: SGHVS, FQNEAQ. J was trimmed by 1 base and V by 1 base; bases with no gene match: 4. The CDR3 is CASSLVGQVSNQPQHF. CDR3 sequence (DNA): TGTGCCAGCAGCTTAGTTGGACAGGTGAGCAATCAGCCCCAGCATTTT.

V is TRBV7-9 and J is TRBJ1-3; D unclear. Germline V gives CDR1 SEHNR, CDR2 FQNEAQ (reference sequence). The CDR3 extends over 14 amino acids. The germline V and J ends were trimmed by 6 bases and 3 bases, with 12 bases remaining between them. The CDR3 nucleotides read TGTGCCAGCAGTTCAGCGAAAGGTGGAAACACCATATATTTT. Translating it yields CASSSAKGGNTIYF.

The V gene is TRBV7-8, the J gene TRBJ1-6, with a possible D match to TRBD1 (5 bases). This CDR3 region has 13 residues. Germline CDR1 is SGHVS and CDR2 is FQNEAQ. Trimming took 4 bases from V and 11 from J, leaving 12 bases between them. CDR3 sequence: CASSSGAPTPLHF. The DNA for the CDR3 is TGTGCCAGCAGCTCTGGGGCCCCGACACCCCTCCACTTT. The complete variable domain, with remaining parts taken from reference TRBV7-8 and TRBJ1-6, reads GAGVSQSPRYKVAKRGQDVALRCDPISGHVSLFWYQQALGQGPEFLTYFQNEAQLDKSGLPSDRFFAERPEGSVSTLKIQRTQQEDSAVYLCASSSGAPTPLHFGNGTRLTVT.

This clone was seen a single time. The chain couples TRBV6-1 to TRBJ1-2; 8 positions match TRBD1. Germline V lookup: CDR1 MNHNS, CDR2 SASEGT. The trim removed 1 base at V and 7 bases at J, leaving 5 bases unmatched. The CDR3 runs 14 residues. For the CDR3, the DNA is TGTGCCAGCAGTGAAGGGGGACAGGTCTCTGGCTACACCTTC. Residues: CASSEGGQVSGYTF.

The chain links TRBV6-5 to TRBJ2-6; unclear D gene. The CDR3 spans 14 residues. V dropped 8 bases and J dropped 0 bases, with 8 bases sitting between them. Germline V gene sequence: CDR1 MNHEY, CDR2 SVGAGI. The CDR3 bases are TGTGCCAGCTCCGTCGTCTCTGGGGCCAACGTCCTGACTTTC. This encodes CASSVVSGANVLTF.

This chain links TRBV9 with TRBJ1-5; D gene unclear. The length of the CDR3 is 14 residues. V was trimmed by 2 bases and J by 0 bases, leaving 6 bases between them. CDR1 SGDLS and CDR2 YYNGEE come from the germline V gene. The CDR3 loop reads CASSVQDSNQPQHF. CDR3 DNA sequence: TGTGCCAGCAGCGTCCAGGATAGCAATCAGCCCCAGCATTTT.

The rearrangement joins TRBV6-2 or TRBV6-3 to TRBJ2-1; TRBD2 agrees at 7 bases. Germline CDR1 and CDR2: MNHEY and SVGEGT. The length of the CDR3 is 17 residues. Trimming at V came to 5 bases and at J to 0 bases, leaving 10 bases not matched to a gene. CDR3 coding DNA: TGTGCCAGCAGTCCCCTAACACTAGCGCGCTCCTACAATGAGCAGTTCTTC. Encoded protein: CASSPLTLARSYNEQFF.

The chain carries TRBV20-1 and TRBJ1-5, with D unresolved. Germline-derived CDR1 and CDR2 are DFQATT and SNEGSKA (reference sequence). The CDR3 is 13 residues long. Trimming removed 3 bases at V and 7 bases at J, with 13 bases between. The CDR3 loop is CSASYGAGQPQHF. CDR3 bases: TGCAGTGCTAGTTATGGAGCGGGGCAGCCCCAGCATTTT.

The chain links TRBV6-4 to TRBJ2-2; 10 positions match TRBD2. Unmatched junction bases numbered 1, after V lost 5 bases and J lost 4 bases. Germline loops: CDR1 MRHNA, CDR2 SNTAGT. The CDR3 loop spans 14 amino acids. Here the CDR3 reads CASSSSGGTGELFF. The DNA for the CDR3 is TGTGCCAGCAGTTCTAGCGGGGGCACCGGGGAGCTGTTTTTT.

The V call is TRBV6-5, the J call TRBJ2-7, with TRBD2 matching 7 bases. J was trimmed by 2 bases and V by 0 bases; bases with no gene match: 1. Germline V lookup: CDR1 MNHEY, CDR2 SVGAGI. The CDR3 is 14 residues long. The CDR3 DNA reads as TGTGCCAGCAGTTACTCTCGGGGGGCCTACGAGCAGTACTTC. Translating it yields CASSYSRGAYEQYF.

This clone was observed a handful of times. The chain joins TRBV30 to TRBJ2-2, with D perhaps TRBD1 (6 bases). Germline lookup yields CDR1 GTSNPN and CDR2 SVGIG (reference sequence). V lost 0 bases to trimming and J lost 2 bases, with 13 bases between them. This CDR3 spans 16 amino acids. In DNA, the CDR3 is TGTGCCTGGAGTGTTTTCAGGGGTCTTAACACCGGGGAGCTGTTTTTT. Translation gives CAWSVFRGLNTGELFF.

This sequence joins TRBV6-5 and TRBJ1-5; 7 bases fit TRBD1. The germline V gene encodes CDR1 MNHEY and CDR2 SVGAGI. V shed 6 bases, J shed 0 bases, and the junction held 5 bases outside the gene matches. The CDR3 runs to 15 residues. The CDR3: CASSLQGNSNQPQHF. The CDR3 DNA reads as TGTGCCAGCAGCCTACAGGGGAATAGCAATCAGCCCCAGCATTTT.

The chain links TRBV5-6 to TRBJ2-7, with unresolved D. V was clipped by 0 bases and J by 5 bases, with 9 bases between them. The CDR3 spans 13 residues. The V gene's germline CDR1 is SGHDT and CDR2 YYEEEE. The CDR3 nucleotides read TGTGCCAGCAGCTTGGGCAGCCGGGACGAGCAGTACTTC. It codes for CASSLGSRDEQYF.

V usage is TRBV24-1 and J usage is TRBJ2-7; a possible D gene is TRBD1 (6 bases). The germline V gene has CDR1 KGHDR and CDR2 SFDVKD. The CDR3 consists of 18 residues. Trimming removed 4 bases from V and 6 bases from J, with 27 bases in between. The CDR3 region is CATSEIGGQSRVDCEQYF. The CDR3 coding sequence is TGTGCCACCAGTGAGATCGGTGGACAGAGCAGGGTGGATTGCGAGCAGTACTTC.

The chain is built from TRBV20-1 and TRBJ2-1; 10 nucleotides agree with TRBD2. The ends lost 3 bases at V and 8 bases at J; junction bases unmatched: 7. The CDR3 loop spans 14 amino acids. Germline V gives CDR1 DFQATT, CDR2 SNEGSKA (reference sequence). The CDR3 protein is CSASSSGGAYEQFF. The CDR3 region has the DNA TGCAGTGCTAGTTCGAGCGGGGGGGCCTATGAGCAGTTCTTC.

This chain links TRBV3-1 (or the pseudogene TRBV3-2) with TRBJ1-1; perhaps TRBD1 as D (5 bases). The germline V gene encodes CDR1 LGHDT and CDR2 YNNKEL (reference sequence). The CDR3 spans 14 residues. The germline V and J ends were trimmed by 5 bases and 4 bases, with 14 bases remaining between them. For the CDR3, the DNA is TGTGCCAGCAGCGCGGACCAGGGTGGCACTGAAGCTTTCTTT. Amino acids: CASSADQGGTEAFF.

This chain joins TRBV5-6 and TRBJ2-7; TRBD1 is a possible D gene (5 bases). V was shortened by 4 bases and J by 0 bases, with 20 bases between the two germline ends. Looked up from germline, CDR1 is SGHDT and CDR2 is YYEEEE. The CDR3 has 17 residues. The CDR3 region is CASSPSARQTLSYEQYF. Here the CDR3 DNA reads TGTGCCAGCAGCCCCTCCGCAAGACAGACCCTCTCCTACGAGCAGTACTTC.